This is a list of T cell receptor beta chains from one sample in a study of T-cell reconstitution after alpha-beta-depleted transplantation in children. TCRdb reprocessed the PCR reads with MiXCR, giving one entry per CDR3 protein. The table lists roughly 250,000 distinct CDR3 sequences, approximately 8.9% of them singletons. The sample in question was PBMCs, mostly from graft donor cells, obtained 180 days after TCRalphabeta/CD19-depleted stem cell transplant. These receptors were obtained from a male patient aged 10 to 17 who had a stem cell transplant for acute lymphoblastic leukemia, so the T cells may come from the graft donor. The CDR3 runs from the conserved cysteine through the conserved F or W. The D gene is left open where the match is weak. Clone size is given for some rows only: seen once, a few or many times, or a class if the clone is expanded.

CDR3aa | CDR3nt | abundance | v_gene | d_gene | j_gene | len
CSASGRQGTQETQYF | TGCAGTGCTAGTGGGCGGCAGGGGACCCAAGAGACCCAGTACTTC | many | TRBV20-1 | - | TRBJ2-5 | 15
CASSQGGGGPNSPLHF | TGTGCCAGCAGCCAAGGGGGGGGTGGACCCAATTCACCCCTCCACTTT | many | TRBV3-1 | - | TRBJ1-6 | 16
CSASRGLVAGELFF | TGCAGTGCTAGCCGCGGACTAGTTGCCGGGGAGCTGTTTTTT | few | TRBV20-1 | TRBD2 | TRBJ2-2 | 14
CAIRLAGGSYEQYF | TGTGCCATCAGACTAGCGGGAGGATCCTACGAGCAGTACTTC | many | TRBV10-3 | TRBD2 | TRBJ2-7 | 14
CASSFNRLRGTQYF | TGTGCCAGTAGTTTTAACAGACTGAGGGGGACCCAGTACTTC | many | TRBV19 | - | TRBJ2-5 | 14
CASSYGGRYEQYF | TGTGCCAGCAGTTACGGGGGAAGGTACGAGCAGTACTTC | many | TRBV6-5 | - | TRBJ2-7 | 13
CASSRTRDSPLHF | TGCGCCAGCAGCCGCACGAGGGACTCACCCCTCCACTTT | many | TRBV5-1 | - | TRBJ1-6 | 13
CASSVEVNEQFF | TGTGCCAGCAGCGTAGAGGTGAATGAGCAGTTCTTC | many | TRBV9 | - | TRBJ2-1 | 12
CASSEGTGTNEQFF | TGTGCCAGCAGTGAAGGGACAGGGACCAATGAGCAGTTCTTC | many | TRBV2 | TRBD1 | TRBJ2-1 | 14
CASTLGGAGYTF | TGTGCCAGCACCCTCGGGGGGGCTGGCTACACCTTC | many | TRBV6-2/TRBV6-3 | - | TRBJ1-2 | 12
CASSFSSFNEQYF | TGTGCCAGCAGTTTCAGTTCTTTCAACGAGCAGTACTTC | many | TRBV12-3/TRBV12-4 | - | TRBJ2-7 | 13
CASSTGGTEAFF | TGTGCCAGCAGCACCGGGGGCACTGAAGCTTTCTTT | many | TRBV4-2 | - | TRBJ1-1 | 12
CASSVGGTGGYYEQYF | TGTGCCAGCAGCGTAGGAGGGACAGGGGGCTATTACGAGCAGTACTTC | many | TRBV9 | TRBD1 | TRBJ2-7 | 16
CASRLAGGVQTQYF | TGTGCCAGCAGACTAGCGGGGGGCGTGCAGACCCAGTACTTC | many | TRBV12-3/TRBV12-4 | TRBD2 | TRBJ2-5 | 14
CATSDWSRDEQYF | TGTGCCACCAGTGACTGGAGCAGGGACGAGCAGTACTTC | many | TRBV24-1 | - | TRBJ2-7 | 13
CASSYSRKILAGGTNSYNEQFF | TGTGCCAGCAGTTACTCGAGAAAGATCCTAGCGGGAGGCACCAACTCCTACAATGAGCAGTTCTTC | - | TRBV6-2/TRBV6-3 | TRBD2 | TRBJ2-1 | 22
CASSTPGTLPLF | TGTGCCAGTAGTACTCCCGGGACACTTCCCCTCTTC | - | TRBV19 | - | TRBJ2-1 | 12
CSAKAGDNYGYTF | TGCAGTGCTAAGGCAGGGGATAACTATGGCTACACCTTC | many | TRBV20-1 | - | TRBJ1-2 | 13
CSAGPTGSGYEQYF | TGCAGTGCTGGACCGACAGGTTCGGGGTACGAGCAGTACTTC | many | TRBV20-1 | - | TRBJ2-7 | 14
CASSLEVSGANVLTF | TGTGCCAGCAGCTTAGAGGTCTCTGGGGCCAACGTCCTGACTTTC | many | TRBV7-9 | - | TRBJ2-6 | 15
CASSYLQGVGSGNTIYF | TGTGCCAGCAGTTACTTGCAGGGAGTCGGCTCTGGAAACACCATATATTTT | many | TRBV6-5 | - | TRBJ1-3 | 17
CASSRFNTEAFF | TGTGCCAGCAGCCGATTTAACACTGAAGCTTTCTTT | many | TRBV6-2/TRBV6-3 | - | TRBJ1-1 | 12
CSAELAGGGTDTQYF | TGCAGTGCTGAACTAGCGGGGGGGGGCACAGATACGCAGTATTTT | many | TRBV20-1 | TRBD2 | TRBJ2-3 | 15
CASSPGVSTIEAFF | TGTGCCAGCAGCCCCGGCGTAAGTACTATAGAAGCTTTCTTT | many | TRBV7-9 | - | TRBJ1-1 | 14
CASSHGTVNQPQHF | TGTGCCAGCAGCCACGGGACAGTTAATCAGCCCCAGCATTTT | many | TRBV12-3/TRBV12-4 | TRBD1 | TRBJ1-5 | 14
CASSSPRGGGSETQYF | TGTGCCAGCAGCTCCCCTAGGGGAGGAGGTAGTGAGACCCAGTACTTC | many | TRBV9 | - | TRBJ2-5 | 16
CASSSKGSYPSYEQYF | TGTGCCAGCAGTTCGAAGGGTAGTTATCCCTCCTACGAGCAGTACTTC | many | TRBV28 | - | TRBJ2-7 | 16
CASSPSGGARETQYF | TGTGCCAGCAGCCCCAGCGGGGGGGCCCGGGAGACCCAGTACTTC | many | TRBV9 | TRBD2 | TRBJ2-5 | 15
CASSLAPSITGELFF | TGTGCCAGCAGCTTAGCGCCGTCTATCACCGGGGAGCTGTTTTTT | many | TRBV7-8 | - | TRBJ2-2 | 15
CASTLGRGYEQYF | TGTGCCAGCACCCTGGGACGGGGCTACGAGCAGTACTTC | - | TRBV3-1 | - | TRBJ2-7 | 13
CASSATSGRLFATDTQYF | TGTGCCAGCAGTGCCACTAGCGGGAGGTTGTTCGCCACAGATACGCAGTATTTT | many | TRBV25-1 | TRBD2 | TRBJ2-3 | 18
CASSSGTYGNSPLHF | TGCGCCAGCAGCTCTGGGACATACGGGAATTCACCCCTCCACTTT | many | TRBV5-1 | - | TRBJ1-6 | 15
CASSLALAGYNEQFF | TGCGCCAGCAGCTTGGCGCTAGCGGGTTACAATGAGCAGTTCTTC | many | TRBV5-1 | TRBD2 | TRBJ2-1 | 15
CASRILGGDNEKLFF | TGTGCCAGCAGGATATTGGGGGGAGATAATGAAAAACTGTTTTTT | many | TRBV5-6 | - | TRBJ1-4 | 15
CSASRGGLETQYF | TGCAGTGCTAGCCGGGGTGGGTTAGAGACCCAGTACTTC | many | TRBV20-1 | - | TRBJ2-5 | 13
CSAHETGELFF | TGCAGTGCTCATGAAACCGGGGAGCTGTTTTTT | many | TRBV20-1 | - | TRBJ2-2 | 11
CASSLGLYYEQYF | TGTGCCAGCAGCTTAGGACTTTACTACGAGCAGTACTTC | - | TRBV7-6 | - | TRBJ2-7 | 13
CASSHVDSYNEQFF | TGTGCCAGCAGCCACGTCGACTCCTACAATGAGCAGTTCTTC | many | TRBV7-3 | - | TRBJ2-1 | 14
CASSTGGYSGANVLTF | TGTGCCAGCAGTACGGGAGGGTACTCTGGGGCCAACGTCCTGACTTTC | many | TRBV6-2/TRBV6-3 | TRBD2 | TRBJ2-6 | 16
CASSLWTSGGRYEQYF | TGTGCCAGCAGCCTCTGGACTAGCGGGGGACGCTACGAGCAGTACTTC | many | TRBV7-9 | TRBD2 | TRBJ2-7 | 16
CSVVTSGDTQYF | TGCAGCGTTGTGACTAGCGGAGATACGCAGTATTTT | many | TRBV29-1 | TRBD2 | TRBJ2-3 | 12
CASRGGLNTGELFF | TGTGCCAGCAGAGGAGGTCTGAACACCGGGGAGCTGTTTTTT | many | TRBV28 | - | TRBJ2-2 | 14
CASSSGLAGAADTQYF | TGTGCCAGCAGCTCCGGACTAGCGGGAGCGGCAGATACGCAGTATTTT | many | TRBV7-2 | TRBD2 | TRBJ2-3 | 16
CASSLVGLGEQFF | TGTGCCAGCAGCTTAGTTGGGCTGGGTGAGCAGTTCTTC | many | TRBV7-2 | - | TRBJ2-1 | 13
CASSEAGGAYEQYF | TGTGCCAGCAGTGAAGCGGGAGGGGCCTACGAGCAGTACTTC | many | TRBV25-1 | TRBD2 | TRBJ2-7 | 14
CASSHDPYTDTQYF | TGTGCCAGCAGCCATGACCCCTACACAGATACGCAGTATTTT | many | TRBV9 | - | TRBJ2-3 | 14